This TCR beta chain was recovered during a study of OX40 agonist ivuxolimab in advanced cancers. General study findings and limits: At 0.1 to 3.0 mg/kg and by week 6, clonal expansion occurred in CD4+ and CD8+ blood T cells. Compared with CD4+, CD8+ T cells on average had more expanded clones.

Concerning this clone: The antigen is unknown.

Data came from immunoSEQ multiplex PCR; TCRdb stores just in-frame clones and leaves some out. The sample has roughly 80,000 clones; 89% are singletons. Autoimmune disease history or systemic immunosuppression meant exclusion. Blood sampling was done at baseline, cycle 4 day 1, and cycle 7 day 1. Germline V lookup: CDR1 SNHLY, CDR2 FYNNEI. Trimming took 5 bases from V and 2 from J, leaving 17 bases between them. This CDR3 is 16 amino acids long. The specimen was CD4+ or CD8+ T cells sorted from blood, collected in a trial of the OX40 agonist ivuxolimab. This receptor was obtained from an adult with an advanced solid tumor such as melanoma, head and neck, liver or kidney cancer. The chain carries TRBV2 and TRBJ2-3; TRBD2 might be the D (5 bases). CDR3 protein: CASSFSSTIDTDTQYF. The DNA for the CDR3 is TGTGCCAGCAGTTTCTCTAGCACCATAGACACAGATACGCAGTATTTT.